Listed here are 23 T cell receptor beta chains from one sample, sequenced in a study of T cell clonality in common variable immunodeficiency. The study's findings and limits: Fewer deletions and N-nucleotide insertions were reportedly seen in common variable immunodeficiency TCR beta sequences.

No cognate antigen is known for these TCRs. The data were produced by immunoSEQ multiplex PCR, yet TCRdb's version contains in-frame clones alone and is incomplete. The repertoire shows more than 20,000 clones, none seen only once; the top ten take more than 3.5%. Sequencing was performed on peripheral blood mononuclear cells. Receptor source: a human donor with common variable immunodeficiency.

This clone has at least ten counts. The DNA ends 3 residues before the CDR3 does, and the rest of the CDR3 is filled in from the germline J gene. The chain couples TRBV7-3 to TRBJ2-1, with D possibly matching TRBD2 (6 bases). The CDR3 extends over 14 amino acids. The germline gives CDR1 SGHTA, CDR2 FQGTGA. V was clipped by 5 bases and J by 3 bases, with 11 bases between them. The DNA read from the CDR3 is TGTGCCAGCAGCGTTCGGGGGAGCTACAATGAG. Encoded protein: CASSVRGSYNE. In full, the CDR3 reads CASSVRGSYNEQFF.

Many counts were recorded for this clone. The read terminates 3 residues before the CDR3 end, so the remaining end is supplied by the germline J gene. The chain carries TRBV5-1 and TRBJ1-4; D is ambiguous. This CDR3 is built from 13 residues. Germline assignment: CDR1 SGHRS and CDR2 YFSETQ. Between the trimmed V and J ends, which lost 0 bases and 8 bases, there was a span of 8 bases. CDR3 DNA, as far as it was read: TGCGCCAGCAGCTTGGCGGGTAGAGAAAAA. Amino acids: CASSLAGREK. The whole CDR3 protein reads CASSLAGREKLFF.

As regards this clone: The read ends 3 residues early relative to the CDR3; the germline J gene fills the gap. The genes are TRBV20-1 and TRBJ2-7; TRBD1 might be the D (6 bases). V lost 6 bases to trimming and J lost 3 bases, with 12 bases between them. Germline V lookup: CDR1 DFQATT, CDR2 SNEGSKA (reference sequence). The CDR3 consists of 12 residues. The CDR3 protein is CSANRDLYEQYF. The covered CDR3 bases are TGCAGTGCGAACAGGGACCTCTACGAG.

The CDR3 sequence is CASSLNLGVAVNNEQFF. CDR3 DNA (partial): TGTGCCAGCAGCTTAAATTTGGGAGTAGCGGTTAACAATGAG. The rearrangement links TRBV7-3 to TRBJ2-1; maybe TRBD2 (6 bases). The read comes to an end 3 residues before the CDR3 does, leaving the germline J gene to fill in the end. This CDR3 spans 17 amino acids. Germline CDR1 is SGHTA and CDR2 is FQGTGA. V shed 1 base and J shed 5 bases, with 18 bases lying between them.

This clone occurred many times. The CDR3 end falls 3 residues outside the read, so it is completed with the germline J gene. The chain carries TRBV7-8 and TRBJ2-1; 7 bases line up with TRBD2. Per germline, CDR1 SGHVS and CDR2 FQNEAQ. CDR3 length: 16 residues. V trimming: 2 bases; J trimming: 0 bases; junction bases outside the gene matches: 4. The covered CDR3 bases are TGTGCCAGCAGCTTAATAGCGGGTTACTCCTACAATGAG. Translation: CASSLIAGYSYNE. The complete CDR3 sequence is CASSLIAGYSYNEQFF.

A remark on this clone: The read falls 3 residues short of the CDR3 end, and the missing part is taken from the germline J gene. The chain has TRBV6-1 and TRBJ1-6, with 8 bases lining up with TRBD1. CDR3 length equals 16 residues. V trimming: 3 bases; J trimming: 0 bases; junction bases outside the gene matches: 1. Germline V gene sequence: CDR1 MNHNS, CDR2 SASEGT. The CDR3 here is CASSDTGGSYNSPLHF. CDR3 DNA (partial): TGTGCCAGCAGTGATACAGGGGGCTCCTATAATTCACCC.

This clone was recorded many times. The read terminates 3 residues before the CDR3 end, so the remaining end is supplied by the germline J gene. The rearrangement uses TRBV19 and TRBJ1-1; weak D call: TRBD1 (5 bases). CDR1 and CDR2 from the germline V gene are LNHDA and SQIVND (reference sequence). This CDR3 is 14 amino acids long. V dropped 4 bases and J dropped 0 bases, with 9 bases sitting between them. This CDR3 is CASSKTRVNTEAFF. CDR3 DNA, as far as it was read: TGTGCCAGTAGTAAAACCAGGGTGAACACTGAA.

As regards this clone: Read data end 3 residues before the CDR3 end; the end is taken from the germline J gene. V gene TRBV19 combines with J gene TRBJ2-7; TRBD2 matches at 10 bases. The ends lost 6 bases at V and 2 bases at J; junction bases unmatched: 7. This CDR3 region has 15 residues. Germline-derived CDR1 and CDR2 are LNHDA and SQIVND (reference sequence). CDR3 DNA (partial): TGTGCCAGTAGCATAAGCGGGAGGGTTACCTACGAG. This codes for CASSISGRVTYE. Given in full, the CDR3 is CASSISGRVTYEQYF.

This clone was detected only a few times. The read ends 3 residues early relative to the CDR3; the germline J gene fills the gap. V is TRBV5-1 and J is TRBJ1-6; D is uncertain. Trimming took 2 bases from V and 8 from J, leaving 17 bases between them. CDR1 and CDR2 from the germline V gene are SGHRS and YFSETQ. The CDR3 is 16 amino acids. The sequenced CDR3 bases are TGCGCCAGCAGCTTCATGGAGATAATGGGCTATTCACCC. Its translation is CASSFMEIMGYSP. From start to end, the CDR3 is CASSFMEIMGYSPLHF.

Concerning this clone: The CDR3 end falls 3 residues outside the read, so it is completed with the germline J gene. The V and J genes are TRBV20-1 and TRBJ2-7; 8 bases are a match to TRBD2. The junction had 17 bases not matched to a gene; V was cut back by 7 bases and J by 3 bases. From germline, CDR1 is DFQATT and CDR2 SNEGSKA (reference sequence). The CDR3 runs to 16 residues. The chain's CDR3 is CSVSTFRLAPVYEQYF. CDR3 DNA, as far as it was read: TGCAGTGTTTCCACCTTTAGACTAGCGCCCGTCTACGAG.

This clone was counted many times. Read coverage stops 3 residues before the CDR3 terminus; the germline J gene supplies the remainder. The chain links TRBV7-6 to TRBJ1-6; possible D gene TRBD1, 6 bases. Germline CDR1 is SGHVS and CDR2 is FNYEAQ. V was clipped by 1 base and J by 7 bases, with 11 bases between them. This CDR3 contains 15 residues. The covered CDR3 bases are TGTGCCAGCAGCTTAGAAACAGGGCCCAATTCACCC. Translating it yields CASSLETGPNSP. In full, the CDR3 is CASSLETGPNSPLHF.

This clone was observed a few times. The read terminates 3 residues ahead of where the CDR3 ends, so the germline J gene completes it. The V and J genes are TRBV6-2 or TRBV6-3 and TRBJ1-4, with D perhaps TRBD1 (6 bases). CDR1 and CDR2 (germline): MNHEY, SVGEGT. Trimming pared 5 bases from V and 0 bases from J, leaving 13 bases between. The CDR3 is 16 residues long. The DNA read from the CDR3 is TGTGCCAGCAGTCCGATTAACAGGGCAACTAATGAAAAA. Its protein product is CASSPINRATNEK. The whole CDR3 sequence is CASSPINRATNEKLFF.

This clone was detected a few times. The CDR3 extends 3 residues past the end of the read, so its final part is completed from the germline J gene. The rearrangement joins TRBV18 to TRBJ1-1; D ambiguous. V was pared by 3 bases and J by 5 bases, with 16 bases between. The CDR3 contains 15 residues. The germline gives CDR1 KGHSH, CDR2 LQKENI. The CDR3 protein is CASSPYLGSRTEAFF. The part of the CDR3 DNA that was read is TGTGCCAGCTCACCCTACTTAGGGTCGAGAACTGAA. The full variable domain, completed using reference TRBV18 and TRBJ1-1, is NAGVMQNPRHLVRRRGQEARLRCSPMKGHSHVYWYRQLPEEGLKFMVYLQKENIIDESGMPKERFSAEFPKEGPSILRIQQVVRGDSAAYFCASSPYLGSRTEAFFGQGTRLTVV.

The sample holds a few counts of this clone. The read falls 3 residues short of the CDR3 end, and the missing part is taken from the germline J gene. V usage is TRBV30 and J usage is TRBJ1-1, with D tentatively TRBD1 (5 bases). CDR1 is GTSNPN and CDR2 is SVGIG in the germline V gene (reference sequence). V dropped 0 bases and J dropped 4 bases, with 9 bases sitting between them. This CDR3 spans 13 amino acids. CDR3 DNA (partial): TGTGCCTGGAGTGTACGAGGGGTCACTGAA. Translation gives CAWSVRGVTE. The complete CDR3 reads CAWSVRGVTEAFF. The complete variable domain, with remaining parts taken from reference TRBV30 and TRBJ1-1, reads SQTIHQWPATLVQPVGSPLSLECTVEGTSNPNLYWYRQAAGRGLQLLFYSVGIGQISSEVPQNLSASRPQDRQFILSSKKLLLSDSGFYLCAWSVRGVTEAFFGQGTRLTVV.

This clone was counted between two and nine times. The read terminates 3 residues ahead of where the CDR3 ends, so the germline J gene completes it. The rearrangement uses TRBV19 and TRBJ2-5, with a tentative D call TRBD2 (5 bases). The length of the CDR3 is 14 residues. Germline assignment: CDR1 LNHDA and CDR2 SQIVND (reference sequence). Between the trimmed V and J ends, which lost 3 bases and 4 bases, there was a span of 12 bases. CDR3 sequence: CASSIMGRGETQYF. The part of the CDR3 DNA that was read is TGTGCCAGTAGTATTATGGGTCGGGGAGAGACC.

This clone was counted ten times or more. The DNA ends 3 residues before the CDR3 does, and the rest of the CDR3 is filled in from the germline J gene. The chain carries TRBV11-2 and TRBJ2-3; 7 nucleotides match TRBD2. This CDR3 has 15 residues. The germline gives CDR1 SGHAT, CDR2 FQNNGV. J gave up 3 bases and V 7 bases, and 10 bases lay outside the gene matches. Incomplete CDR3 DNA: TGTGCCAGCAACAAGGGGAGGGCTCGGACAGATACG. Translation gives CASNKGRARTDT. The full CDR3 reads CASNKGRARTDTQYF.

A note on this clone: The read ends 3 residues before the CDR3 terminus; that terminus is restored from the germline J gene. The chain joins TRBV7-9 to TRBJ1-2; D unresolved. Between the trimmed V and J ends, which lost 5 bases and 6 bases, there was a span of 13 bases. Looked up from germline, CDR1 is SEHNR and CDR2 is FQNEAQ (reference sequence). The CDR3 totals 13 residues. The sequenced CDR3 bases are TGTGCCAGCAGCCCTACAGATGGCCATGGC. Its protein product is CASSPTDGHG. The whole CDR3 region reads CASSPTDGHGYTF.

In regard to this clone: The CDR3 goes on 3 residues after the read ends, and that part is filled in from the germline J gene. The chain employs TRBV20-1 and TRBJ2-7; D unresolved. The CDR3 runs 11 residues. The V and J ends lost 0 bases and 3 bases respectively, with 3 bases between them. The germline CDR1 and CDR2 sequences are DFQATT and SNEGSKA (reference sequence). CDR3 DNA (partial): TGCAGTGCTAGAGATCTCTACGAG. Protein: CSARDLYE. The complete CDR3 protein is CSARDLYEQYF.

This clone was recorded a few times. The read finishes 3 residues shy of the CDR3 end, and the germline J gene is used to complete it. The gene calls are TRBV20-1 and TRBJ2-1; 11 nucleotides match TRBD2. This CDR3 spans 15 amino acids. Germline lookup yields CDR1 DFQATT and CDR2 SNEGSKA (reference sequence). V shed 6 bases and J 5 bases; nucleotides not matched to a gene: 9. CDR3: CSAKTGTSGNNEQFF. The part of the CDR3 DNA that was read is TGCAGTGCAAAAACCGGGACTAGCGGAAACAATGAG.

As regards this clone: Coverage ceases 3 residues before the CDR3 finishes, and the germline J gene fills in the end. The chain employs TRBV30 and TRBJ1-6; maybe TRBD1 (5 bases). V was shortened by 4 bases and J by 10 bases, with 17 bases between the two germline ends. Germline V gene lookup returns CDR1 GTSNPN and CDR2 SVGIG (reference sequence). This CDR3 is 14 amino acids long. The sequenced part of the CDR3 DNA is TGTGCCTGGAACCTTCAGGGAGACAAGTCACCC. Its translation: CAWNLQGDKSP. The CDR3 in its entirety is CAWNLQGDKSPLHF.

There are many counts of this clone. The read stops 3 residues short of the end of the CDR3; the missing end is completed from the germline J gene. V is TRBV28 and J is TRBJ2-1, with D possibly matching TRBD1 (6 bases). The CDR3 extends over 11 amino acids. The V and J ends lost 7 bases and 6 bases respectively, with 7 bases between them. The germline V gene encodes CDR1 MDHEN and CDR2 SYDVKM. The sequenced part of the CDR3 DNA is TGTGCCAGCATGGACAGCAATGAG. Amino acids: CASMDSNE. The full CDR3 protein is CASMDSNEQFF.

The sample holds many counts of this clone. Coverage ceases 3 residues before the CDR3 finishes, and the germline J gene fills in the end. The V gene is TRBV20-1, the J gene TRBJ1-5; D possibly corresponds to TRBD1 (6 bases). Germline V lookup: CDR1 DFQATT, CDR2 SNEGSKA (reference sequence). V was pared by 3 bases and J by 0 bases, with 12 bases between. The CDR3 is made up of 15 amino acids. The CDR3 sequence: CSASGTTYSNQPQHF. CDR3 DNA (partial): TGCAGTGCTAGTGGGACAACTTATAGCAATCAGCCC.

Concerning this clone itself: One junction end does not reproduce the germline sequence, and a read error may be involved. The read gets to within 3 residues of the CDR3 end, and the germline J gene fills in the rest. V usage is TRBV2 and J usage is TRBJ1-5, with 8 bases identical to TRBD1. The CDR3 length is 15 residues. Germline CDR1 SNHLY, CDR2 FYNNEI. The CDR3: CASRRQGYSKQPQHF. The sequenced CDR3 bases are TGTGCCAGCAGACGACAGGGGTATAGCAAGCAGCCC.